The 17 T cell receptor beta chains listed next were all sequenced from one sample in a study of shared clonotypes between healthy human individuals. Libraries were prepared by immunoSEQ multiplex PCR; TCRdb keeps only in-frame clonotypes and omits some of them. The sample shows over a million clones, approximately 80% of them seen only once. Sequencing was carried out using memory CD4+ T cells from PBMCs. Subset denoted: CD45RA-negative fraction. These receptors came from a man aged 18 to 29 in good health. Some clones in this sample may be carry-over from other donors' samples.

This clone appeared a few times. The chain is built from TRBV14 and TRBJ2-3; D is unclear. The CDR3 has 15 residues. Germline V gene sequence: CDR1 SGHDN, CDR2 FVKESK. With 2 bases removed from V and 1 base from J, the gap between germline ends came to 10 bases. The CDR3 sequence is CASSQLDERTDTQYF. CDR3 bases: TGTGCCAGCAGCCAACTTGACGAACGCACAGATACGCAGTATTTT.

The CDR3 is CASSYKAGEGQHF. The CDR3 nucleotides read TGTGCCAGCAGTTACAAAGCAGGGGAGGGCCAGCATTTT. J is TRBJ1-5 and V is TRBV6-6, with D possibly TRBD1 on 6 matching bases. The V gene's germline CDR1 is MNHNY and CDR2 SVGAGI (reference sequence). The CDR3 runs to 13 residues. Trimming took off 2 bases at V and 12 bases at J, with 14 bases between the two ends.

The V gene is TRBV1, the J gene TRBJ2-7. TRBV1 is a recognized pseudogene. This CDR3 has 10 amino acids. CDR3 in amino acids: CTSSHYEQYF. DNA for the CDR3: TGCACCAGCAGCCACTACGAGCAGTACTTC.

V usage is TRBV6-5 and J usage is TRBJ1-4; TRBD1 agrees at 7 bases. This CDR3 is 16 amino acids long. V trimming: 2 bases; J trimming: 10 bases; junction bases outside the gene matches: 13. Germline V gene lookup returns CDR1 MNHEY and CDR2 SVGAGI. DNA of the CDR3: TGTGCCAGCAGTTACCACTCCAGGGGGGGGGTTGGAAAACTGTTTTTT. This sequence encodes CASSYHSRGGVGKLFF.

The chain is built from TRBV11-2 and TRBJ2-2; 13 bases are a match to TRBD2. Germline CDR1 and CDR2: SGHAT and FQNNGV. The V segment lost 5 bases and the J segment 6 bases; nucleotides outside the gene matches: 6. The CDR3 has 16 amino acids. The DNA for the CDR3 is TGTGCCAGCAGCCCTCTACTAGCGGGAGGGCCCGGGGAGCTGTTTTTT. Residues: CASSPLLAGGPGELFF.

This clone was seen once. This chain links TRBV28 with TRBJ2-7; 10 nucleotides match TRBD1. CDR1 is MDHEN, CDR2 SYDVKM, per germline. The junction had 6 bases not matched to a gene; V was cut back by 1 base and J by 0 bases. The CDR3 contains 17 residues. The CDR3 protein is CASSLLIGTGDSYEQYF. The CDR3 DNA follows: TGTGCCAGCAGTTTATTAATCGGGACAGGGGACTCCTACGAGCAGTACTTC.

With respect to this clone: This same CDR3 is encoded by further DNA sequences in the sample. CDR3: CASSFSRGQETQYF. CDR3 in DNA: TGTGCCAGCAGTTTCAGCAGGGGGCAAGAGACCCAGTACTTC. The V and J genes are TRBV28 and TRBJ2-5; TRBD1 matches 7 bases. Germline assignment: CDR1 MDHEN and CDR2 SYDVKM. Trimming removed 3 bases from V and 2 bases from J; junction bases left unmatched: 3. There are 14 residues in the CDR3.

The V and J genes are TRBV5-4 and TRBJ1-5, with D tentatively TRBD1 (6 bases). Trimming took 0 bases from V and 2 from J, leaving 9 bases between them. CDR1 and CDR2 (germline): SGHNT, YYREEE (reference sequence). CDR3 length: 15 amino acids. CDR3 nucleotides: TGTGCCAGCAGCTTGGGTCCAGGGGGCAATCAGCCCCAGCATTTT. Encoded protein: CASSLGPGGNQPQHF.

The chain uses TRBV30 and TRBJ2-1; TRBD2 is a possible D gene (5 bases). The CDR3 runs to 13 residues. Trimming removed 4 bases from V and 5 bases from J, with 12 bases in between. Germline-derived CDR1 and CDR2 are GTSNPN and SVGIG (reference sequence). The CDR3 DNA sequence: TGTGCCTGGACCCTCGGGCGGGACAATGAGCAGTTCTTC. It yields the protein CAWTLGRDNEQFF.

This chain uses TRBV6-1 with TRBJ2-7; no clear D. Germline lookup yields CDR1 MNHNS and CDR2 SASEGT. The ends were cut back, 2 bases at V and 3 bases at J, with 11 bases in the middle. The CDR3 extends over 14 amino acids. In DNA form, the CDR3 reads TGTGCCAGCAGTGAATGGGCAGCCTACTACGAGCAGTACTTC. It translates to CASSEWAAYYEQYF.

The rearrangement uses TRBV4-3 and TRBJ2-1, with D possibly matching TRBD2 (6 bases). The CDR3 length is 17 residues. Germline V CDR1 and CDR2: LGHNA, YSLEER. V shed 3 bases and J shed 0 bases, with 15 bases lying between them. The CDR3 nucleotides are TGCGCCAGCAGCCACTCGAGGGACTCTAACTCCTACAATGAGCAGTTCTTC. It specifies CASSHSRDSNSYNEQFF.

V and J are TRBV7-9 and TRBJ2-3; maybe TRBD2 (5 bases). Trimming removed 3 bases from V and 6 bases from J, with 16 bases in between. CDR1 is SEHNR and CDR2 is FQNEAQ in the germline V gene (reference sequence). CDR3 length: 15 residues. The CDR3 protein is CASSFAGTTGDTQYF. The CDR3 nucleotides are TGTGCCAGCAGCTTCGCAGGTACGACGGGGGATACGCAGTATTTT.

The chain is built from TRBV6-1 and TRBJ2-1; D ambiguous. There are 12 residues in the CDR3. With 6 bases removed from V and 5 bases from J, the gap between germline ends came to 8 bases. Looked up from germline, CDR1 is MNHNS and CDR2 is SASEGT. CDR3 coding DNA: TGTGCCAGCAGGAGAACACACAATGAGCAGTTCTTC. It encodes CASRRTHNEQFF.

CDR3: CATTPRERGGEQFF. CDR3 nucleotide sequence: TGCGCCACCACTCCCAGGGAGCGGGGGGGGGAGCAGTTCTTC. V is TRBV10-1 and J is TRBJ2-1; TRBD2 matches 10 bases. The length of the CDR3 is 14 residues. In germline, CDR1 is WNHNN, CDR2 SYGVQD (reference sequence). The ends lost 10 bases at V and 10 bases at J; junction bases unmatched: 13.

This chain links TRBV2 with TRBJ1-2; D is unclear. Germline V lookup: CDR1 SNHLY, CDR2 FYNNEI. The CDR3 covers 13 residues. V was cut by 7 bases and J by 8 bases, with 17 bases left in between. For the CDR3, the DNA is TGTGCCAGCATTGGGGTGAGCTCTGGAGGCTACACCTTC. Its translation: CASIGVSSGGYTF.

The chain employs TRBV28 and TRBJ1-2; TRBD1 matches at 9 bases. V was clipped by 6 bases and J by 5 bases; unmatched bases: 13. The germline V gene encodes CDR1 MDHEN and CDR2 SYDVKM. The CDR3 runs to 16 residues. This chain's CDR3 is CASSYPNRGRLYGYTF. The CDR3 nucleotides read TGTGCCAGCAGCTACCCTAACAGGGGGCGCCTTTATGGCTACACCTTC.

CDR3 nucleotides: TGCGCCAGCAGCTCTAGCGGGAAGCTCTCCTACGAGCAGTACTTC. As protein: CASSSSGKLSYEQYF. V is TRBV4-1 and J is TRBJ2-7; 9 positions agree with TRBD2. Trimming removed 5 bases from V and 0 bases from J; junction bases left unmatched: 5. Germline V gene lookup returns CDR1 MGHRA and CDR2 YSYEKL. This CDR3 comprises 15 residues.